The next 8 T cell receptor beta chains were all read from a single sample in a study of blood T cells in healthy people across ages. For the second PCR, which ran for roughly 7 to 11 cycles, a sample-barcoded 5' primer and a J-beta primer mix were used. Using its own MiXCR run on the 5' RACE reads, TCRdb lists one record per CDR3 protein. The sample has fewer than 1.5 million distinct CDR3 sequences, around two fifths seen once. The sequenced sample consisted of blood. The receptor set was obtained from a woman younger than 30 in good health.

V gene TRBV7-6 combines with J gene TRBJ2-1, with D possibly TRBD2 on 6 matching bases. The CDR3 loop spans 15 amino acids. Deletions cut 7 bases from V and 6 bases from J, with 19 bases between. CDR1 and CDR2 from the germline V gene are SGHVS and FNYEAQ. CDR3 sequence (DNA): TGTGCCAGCATGGGATTCAATAGCGGACCCAATGAGCAGTTCTTC. Protein product: CASMGFNSGPNEQFF.

About this clonotype itself: With a much larger clone just one base away, this may be a read error. This chain connects TRBV27 to TRBJ1-2; perhaps TRBD1 as D (5 bases). CDR1 and CDR2 from the germline V gene are MNHEY and SMNVEV (reference sequence). The V gene lost 7 bases and the J gene lost 4 bases, with 16 bases spanning the gap. The CDR3 totals 14 residues. The chain's CDR3 is CASILRQMGYGYTF. DNA for the CDR3: TGTGCCAGCATTCTAAGACAGATGGGCTATGGCTACACCTTC.

This clonotype was counted only a few times. This rearrangement joins TRBV25-1 to TRBJ2-7; D uncertain. The CDR3 is made up of 19 amino acids. Germline V gives CDR1 MGHDK, CDR2 SYGVNS. Trimming removed 5 bases from V and 0 bases from J, with 26 bases in between. CDR3 bases: TGTGCCAGCAGTCCCACCCACCCACGACAAAATTGGGGCTCCTACGAGCAGTACTTC. Translated, it gives CASSPTHPRQNWGSYEQYF.

The chain carries TRBV20-1 and TRBJ2-7, with 9 bases fitting TRBD2. The V gene's germline CDR1 is DFQATT and CDR2 SNEGSKA (reference sequence). V was clipped by 2 bases and J by 1 base; unmatched bases: 9. The CDR3 spans 16 residues. In nucleotides, the CDR3 is TGCAGTGCTAGACGCGAGCGGGGGGTGAAATCCTACGAGCAGTACTTC. This translates into CSARRERGVKSYEQYF.

V and J are TRBV28 and TRBJ1-4; D is possibly TRBD1 (6 bases). The CDR3 spans 15 residues. Trimming removed 6 bases at V and 8 bases at J, with 19 bases between. In germline, CDR1 is MDHEN, CDR2 SYDVKM. This CDR3 is CASSRRTGGQEKLFF. The CDR3 DNA follows: TGTGCCAGCAGCCGTCGAACGGGGGGCCAAGAAAAACTGTTTTTT. Full variable domain (outside the CDR3, taken from reference TRBV28 and TRBJ1-4): DVKVTQSSRYLVKRTGEKVFLECVQDMDHENMFWYRQDPGLGLRLIYFSYDVKMKEKGDIPEGYSVSREKKERFSLILESASTNQTSMYLCASSRRTGGQEKLFFGSGTQLSVL.

This CDR3 reads CASSQATGTSGRDTQYF. DNA for the CDR3: TGTGCCAGCAGCCAAGCTACCGGGACTAGCGGGAGGGATACGCAGTATTTT. The chain links TRBV3-1 to TRBJ2-3; TRBD2 agrees at 15 bases. Germline CDR1 LGHDT, CDR2 YNNKEL (reference sequence). After removal of 1 base from V and 6 bases from J, the junction contained 5 bases not matched to a gene. The CDR3 runs to 17 residues.

This sequence joins TRBV21-1 and TRBJ1-6; the table calls TRBD1, which could not be checked here. TRBV21-1 is noted as a pseudogene. This CDR3 contains 12 residues. CDR3 amino acids: CASSTGDSPLHF. The CDR3 bases are TGTGCCAGCAGCACGGGGGATTCACCCCTCCACTTT.

The chain links TRBV29-1 to TRBJ2-7; D ambiguous. The germline gives CDR1 SQVTM, CDR2 ANQGSEA. The CDR3 contains 10 residues. Between the trimmed V and J ends, which lost 5 bases and 7 bases, there was a span of 9 bases. CDR3 DNA sequence: TGCAGCGTTTCCCCCTCTGAGCAGTACTTC. It is translated as CSVSPSEQYF.